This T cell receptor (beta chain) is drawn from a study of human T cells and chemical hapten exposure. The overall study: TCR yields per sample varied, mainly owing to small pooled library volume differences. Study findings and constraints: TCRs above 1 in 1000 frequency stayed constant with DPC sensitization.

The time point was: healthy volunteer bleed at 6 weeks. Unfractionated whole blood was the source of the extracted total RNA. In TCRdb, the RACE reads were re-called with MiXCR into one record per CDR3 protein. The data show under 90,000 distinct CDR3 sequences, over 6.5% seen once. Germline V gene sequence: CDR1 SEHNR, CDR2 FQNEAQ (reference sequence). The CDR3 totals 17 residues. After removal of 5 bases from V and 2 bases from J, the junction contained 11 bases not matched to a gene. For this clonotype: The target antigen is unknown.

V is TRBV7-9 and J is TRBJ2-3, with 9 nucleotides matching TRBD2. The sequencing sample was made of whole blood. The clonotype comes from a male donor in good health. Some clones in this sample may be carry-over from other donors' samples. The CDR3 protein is CASSRWASGEFTDTQYF. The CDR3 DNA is TGTGCCAGCAGCCGTTGGGCTAGCGGGGAATTCACAGATACGCAGTATTTT. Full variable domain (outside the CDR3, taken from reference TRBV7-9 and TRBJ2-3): DTGVSQNPRHKITKRGQNVTFRCDPISEHNRLYWYRQTLGQGPEFLTYFQNEAQLEKSRLLSDRFSAERPKGSFSTLEIQRTEQGDSAMYLCASSRWASGEFTDTQYFGPGTRLTVL.